One sample yielded the 9 T cell receptor beta chains listed below, sequenced in a study of T cell responses to AZD1222 COVID-19 vaccine. Only in-frame clones appear in the TCRdb table, and some are missing; sequencing was by immunoSEQ multiplex PCR. This table holds some 110,000 clones, about 91% found once. The sample consisted of peripheral blood, taken 28 days after the second AZD1222 dose. The receptors come from an adult who received the AZD1222 COVID-19 vaccine.

V gene TRBV2 combines with J gene TRBJ1-1; possible D gene TRBD1, 6 bases. This CDR3 is 14 amino acids long. CDR1 is SNHLY, CDR2 FYNNEI, per germline. With 4 bases removed from V and 6 bases from J, the gap between germline ends came to 15 bases. The CDR3 region is CASSVKGGTSEAFF. In DNA form, the CDR3 reads TGTGCCAGCAGTGTCAAGGGGGGTACGTCTGAAGCTTTCTTT.

This clone came up once. The gene calls are TRBV20-1 and TRBJ1-1, with D uncertain. Germline-derived CDR1 and CDR2 are DFQATT and SNEGSKA (reference sequence). Trimming took 7 bases from V and 4 from J, leaving 10 bases between them. This CDR3 has 11 residues. This chain's CDR3 is CSVGESTEAFF. The CDR3 DNA sequence: TGCAGTGTCGGGGAAAGCACTGAAGCTTTCTTT.

The J gene is TRBJ1-3, the V gene TRBV6-5; a possible D gene is TRBD1 (5 bases). V was shortened by 7 bases and J by 2 bases, with 6 bases between the two germline ends. The CDR3 runs to 12 residues. From germline, CDR1 is MNHEY and CDR2 SVGAGI. CDR3 sequence reads: CASMGAGNTIYF. The CDR3 bases are TGTGCCAGCATGGGGGCTGGAAACACCATATATTTT.

This clone is labeled as medium-sized. The rearrangement uses TRBV19 and TRBJ2-2; 12 bases fit TRBD2. The J segment lost 7 bases and the V segment lost 6 bases, leaving 9 bases of the junction unmatched. CDR1 is LNHDA and CDR2 is SQIVND in the germline V gene (reference sequence). This CDR3 contains 16 residues. CDR3 loop: CASSPSGRALYGELFF. CDR3 DNA: TGTGCCAGTAGCCCTAGCGGGAGGGCTTTGTACGGGGAGCTGTTTTTT.

In this sample, this clone turned up a few times. The chain recombines TRBV28 with TRBJ1-1; 7 bases fit TRBD1. The CDR3 is 13 residues long. The ends lost 8 bases at V and 8 bases at J; junction bases unmatched: 11. From germline, CDR1 is MDHEN and CDR2 SYDVKM. CDR3 region: CASLTNRGREAFF. In DNA form, the CDR3 reads TGTGCCAGCCTTACGAACAGGGGCCGAGAAGCTTTCTTT.

The CDR3 here is CASSVAGTRGGEQFF. The CDR3 DNA sequence: TGTGCCAGCAGCGTAGCCGGGACTAGGGGGGGTGAGCAGTTCTTC. V and J are TRBV9 and TRBJ2-1, with TRBD2 identical over 8 bases. Germline-derived CDR1 and CDR2 are SGDLS and YYNGEE. The CDR3 runs to 15 residues. The ends lost 0 bases at V and 9 bases at J; junction bases unmatched: 8.

The chain recombines TRBV19 with TRBJ2-1; 10 bases are shared with TRBD1. Looked up from germline, CDR1 is LNHDA and CDR2 is SQIVND (reference sequence). The CDR3 covers 16 residues. J gave up 9 bases and V 6 bases, and 14 bases lay outside the gene matches. Written as DNA, the CDR3 is TGTGCCAGTAGCCACTCACCGGACAGGGGGAGGAGTGAGCAGTTCTTC. Translating gives CASSHSPDRGRSEQFF.

The chain uses TRBV18 and TRBJ1-2; D possibly corresponds to TRBD1 (5 bases). The germline V gene encodes CDR1 KGHSH and CDR2 LQKENI. The CDR3 contains 13 residues. V lost 2 bases, J lost 6 bases, and 10 bases lay in between. The CDR3 nucleotides are TGTGCCAGCTCACCAGGGACGGAAAATGGCTACACCTTC. It encodes CASSPGTENGYTF.

The CDR3 sequence: CASSDVAGGFTDTQYF. CDR3 coding DNA: TGTGCCAGCAGTGACGTAGCGGGAGGGTTCACAGATACGCAGTATTTT. The chain recombines TRBV6-4 with TRBJ2-3; 11 positions agree with TRBD2. V gave up 2 bases and J gave up 2 bases; unmatched junction bases: 3. The germline V gene encodes CDR1 MRHNA and CDR2 SNTAGT. The CDR3 consists of 16 residues.